The clone carrying this T cell receptor (beta chain) was observed a single time. The data were taken from a study of blood T cell repertoires in COVID-19. Study as a whole: Acute and convalescent COVID-19 specimens originated in the United States, Italy and Spain. Sources were T cells, B-cell-depleted T cells, or PBMCs; the material itself was cDNA or gDNA.

In germline, CDR1 is SGHTA, CDR2 FQGNSA. Trimming stripped 2 bases from V and 1 base from J, with 18 bases between. The CDR3 runs 17 residues. Original analysis: Nucleated cell number was recorded as an estimate derived from reference gene primer amplification. Profiling relied on immunoSEQ multiplex PCR, and the TCRdb table lists in-frame clones only, not all of them. That table furnishes V, J and clone size, whereas the DNA furnished D and trimming. This repertoire shows about 10,000 clones, about 89% found once; its top ten account for approximately 6%. The chain has TRBV7-2 and TRBJ2-7, with a weak D call TRBD1 (6 bases). The receptor was derived from a human donor in a cohort sampled during active COVID-19. The sequencing sample was made of peripheral blood. In DNA form, the CDR3 reads TGTGCCAGCAGCTTAAATTTTGGGGGCCCTACTTCCTACGAGCAGTACTTC. It specifies CASSLNFGGPTSYEQYF.